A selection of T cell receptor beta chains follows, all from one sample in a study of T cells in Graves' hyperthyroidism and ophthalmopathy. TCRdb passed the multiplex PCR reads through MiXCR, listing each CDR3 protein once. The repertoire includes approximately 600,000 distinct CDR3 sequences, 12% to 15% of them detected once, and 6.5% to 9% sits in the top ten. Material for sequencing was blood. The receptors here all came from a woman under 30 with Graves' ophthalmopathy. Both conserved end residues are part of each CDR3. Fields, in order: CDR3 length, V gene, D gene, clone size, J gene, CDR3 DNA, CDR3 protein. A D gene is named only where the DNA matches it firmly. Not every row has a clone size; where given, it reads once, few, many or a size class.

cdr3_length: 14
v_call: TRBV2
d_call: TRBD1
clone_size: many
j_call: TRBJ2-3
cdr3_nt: TGTGCCAGCAGTGGACAGGGTAGCACAGATACGCAGTATTTT
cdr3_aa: CASSGQGSTDTQYF

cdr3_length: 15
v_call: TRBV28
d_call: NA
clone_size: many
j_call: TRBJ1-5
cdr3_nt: TGTGCCAGCAGTCGCACCCGGGGCCAAAATCAGCCCCAGCATTTT
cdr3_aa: CASSRTRGQNQPQHF

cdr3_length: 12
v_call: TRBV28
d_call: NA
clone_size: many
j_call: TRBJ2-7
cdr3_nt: TGTGCCAGCAGTTTGGAGGCCTACGAGCAGTACTTC
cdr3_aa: CASSLEAYEQYF

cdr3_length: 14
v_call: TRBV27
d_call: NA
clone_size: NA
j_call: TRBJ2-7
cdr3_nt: TGCGCCAGCAGTTTATCGACAGCCCACCACGAGCAGTACTTC
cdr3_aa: CASSLSTAHHEQYF

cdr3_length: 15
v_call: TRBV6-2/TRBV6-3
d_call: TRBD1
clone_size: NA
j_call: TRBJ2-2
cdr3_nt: TGTGCCAGCATTATGACAGGGGTAGACACCGGGGAGCTGTTTTTT
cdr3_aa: CASIMTGVDTGELFF

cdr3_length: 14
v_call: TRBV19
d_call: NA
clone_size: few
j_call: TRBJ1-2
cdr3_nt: TGTGCCAGTAGTATATCGTCCAGGTCGGGCGGCTACACCTTC
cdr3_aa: CASSISSRSGGYTF

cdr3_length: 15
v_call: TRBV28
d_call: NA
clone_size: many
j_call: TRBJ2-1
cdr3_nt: TGTGCCAGCAGTAATGGTCGGAGCTCCTACAATGAGCAGTTCTTC
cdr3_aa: CASSNGRSSYNEQFF

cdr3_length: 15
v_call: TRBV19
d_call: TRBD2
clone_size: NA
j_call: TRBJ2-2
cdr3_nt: TGTGCCAGTAGTATAGGGCTAGCGGGAGGTCGGGAGCTGTTTTTT
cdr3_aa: CASSIGLAGGRELFF

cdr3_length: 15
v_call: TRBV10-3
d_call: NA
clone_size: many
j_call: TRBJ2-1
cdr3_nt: TGTGCCATCAGCCCCACCGGGAAGGACGGAAATGAGCAGTTCTTC
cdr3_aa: CAISPTGKDGNEQFF

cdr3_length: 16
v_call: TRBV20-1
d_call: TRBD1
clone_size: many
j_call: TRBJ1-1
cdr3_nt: TGCAGTGCTAGAGATCCCGGGACAGGGGGGTTCACTGAAGCTTTCTTT
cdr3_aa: CSARDPGTGGFTEAFF

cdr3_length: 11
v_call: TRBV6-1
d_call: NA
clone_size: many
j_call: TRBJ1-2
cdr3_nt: TGTGCCAGCAGTTGGACGGTGGGCTACACCTTC
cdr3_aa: CASSWTVGYTF

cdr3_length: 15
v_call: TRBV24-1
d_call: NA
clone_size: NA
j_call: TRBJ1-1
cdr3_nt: TGTGCCACCAGTGGTGACGGACAGAGTGGTTCTGAAGCTTTCTTT
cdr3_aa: CATSGDGQSGSEAFF

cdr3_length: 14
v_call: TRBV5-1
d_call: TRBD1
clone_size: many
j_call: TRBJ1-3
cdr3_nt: TGCGCCAGCAGTCCTACAGGGGCTGGAAACACCATATATTTT
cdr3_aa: CASSPTGAGNTIYF

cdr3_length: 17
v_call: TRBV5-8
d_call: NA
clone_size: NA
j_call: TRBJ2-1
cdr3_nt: TGTGCCAGCAGCCCCCGCAGGGTGTGGCAGTCCGGCAATGAGCAGTTCTTC
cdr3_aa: CASSPRRVWQSGNEQFF

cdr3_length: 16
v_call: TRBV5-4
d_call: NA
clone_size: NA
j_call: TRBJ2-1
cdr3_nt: TGTGCCAGCAGCCGTGGAGGCGGGGATTCCTACAATGAGCAGTTCTTC
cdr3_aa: CASSRGGGDSYNEQFF

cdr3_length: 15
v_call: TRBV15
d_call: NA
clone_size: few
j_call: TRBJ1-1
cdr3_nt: TGTGCCACCAGCAGAGATCCAGCGGGGAGCACTGAAGCTTTCTTT
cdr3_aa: CATSRDPAGSTEAFF

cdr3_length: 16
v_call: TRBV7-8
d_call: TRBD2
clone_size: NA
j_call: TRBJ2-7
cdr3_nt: TGTGCCAGCAGCTTAGGCGGCGGGACTAGCCCCTACGAGCAGTACTTC
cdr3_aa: CASSLGGGTSPYEQYF